The 2 T cell receptor beta chains below come from one sample, sequenced in a study of early T cells in non-severe SARS-CoV-2 infection. MiXCR was run by TCRdb on the 5' RACE reads, yielding one entry per CDR3 protein. This table holds roughly 26,000 distinct CDR3 sequences, approximately 4% found once. Sequenced input: whole blood. All receptors come from an adult who was a healthcare worker with PCR-confirmed SARS-CoV-2 infection or an uninfected control (not recorded which).

This clonotype was observed a handful of times. This chain connects TRBV5-1 to TRBJ1-2, with D tentatively TRBD1 (5 bases). CDR3 size: 15 residues. V shed 4 bases and J shed 2 bases, with 15 bases lying between them. Germline V gene lookup returns CDR1 SGHRS and CDR2 YFSETQ. In DNA, the CDR3 is TGCGCCAGCAGCCCGGGACCGGGAATCAACTATGGCTACACCTTC. Translating gives CASSPGPGINYGYTF.

In its sample, this clonotype ranks as medium-sized. The rearrangement joins TRBV7-9 to TRBJ2-2; TRBD1 is a possible D gene (6 bases). V was trimmed by 6 bases and J by 6 bases, leaving 17 bases between them. The germline V gene encodes CDR1 SEHNR and CDR2 FQNEAQ (reference sequence). This CDR3 has 15 amino acids. In nucleotides, the CDR3 is TGTGCCAGCAGAGGGAAGGACAGATTGGCCGGGGAGCTGTTTTTT. Translation gives CASRGKDRLAGELFF. Based on the CDR3 plus reference TRBV7-9 and TRBJ2-2, the full variable domain is DTGVSQNPRHKITKRGQNVTFRCDPISEHNRLYWYRQTLGQGPEFLTYFQNEAQLEKSRLLSDRFSAERPKGSFSTLEIQRTEQGDSAMYLCASRGKDRLAGELFFGEGSRLTVL.